This entry is about one TCR beta chain. The antigen remains unidentified. This sample is part of a study of T cells in Graves' hyperthyroidism and ophthalmopathy. The source material, RNA transcripts, was used to amplify TCR beta CDR3 regions. A set of HTBI primers served as the primers for a first-round RT-PCR of the TCR CDR3. TCRdb redid the calling of the multiplex PCR reads with MiXCR, one entry per CDR3 protein. Altogether about 640,000 distinct CDR3 sequences are present, about 15% being singletons, with the ten largest covering around 12%. Regarding the study as a whole: Ophthalmopathy cases were set apart from stable hyperthyroidism by a 13 V-J model. Ophthalmopathy was identified by the model a median 6.5 months ahead of onset.

This sequence was found in a woman between 45 and 60 years old with Graves' ophthalmopathy. Sample: blood.

CDR3 protein: CASSRARTGDRTDTQYF. The CDR3 DNA sequence: TGCGCCAGCAGCCGTGCCCGGACGGGGGACCGCACAGATACGCAGTATTTT. V is TRBV4-3 and J is TRBJ2-3; tentative D call: TRBD2 (6 bases). V lost 4 bases and J lost 1, with 18 bases in between. Germline V gene lookup returns CDR1 LGHNA and CDR2 YSLEER. The CDR3 runs 17 residues.